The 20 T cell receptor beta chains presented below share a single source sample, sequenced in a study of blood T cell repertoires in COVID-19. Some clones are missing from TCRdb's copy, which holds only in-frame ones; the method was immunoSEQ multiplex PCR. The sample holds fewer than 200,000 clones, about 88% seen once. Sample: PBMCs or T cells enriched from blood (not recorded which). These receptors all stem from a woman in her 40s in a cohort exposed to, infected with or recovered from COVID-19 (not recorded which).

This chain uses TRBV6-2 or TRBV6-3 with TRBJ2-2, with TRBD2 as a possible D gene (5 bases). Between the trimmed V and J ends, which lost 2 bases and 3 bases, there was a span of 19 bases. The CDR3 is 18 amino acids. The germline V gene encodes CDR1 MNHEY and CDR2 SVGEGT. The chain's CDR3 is CASSYRGRSGGHTGELFF. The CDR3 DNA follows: TGTGCCAGCAGTTACCGGGGAAGGAGCGGTGGGCACACCGGGGAGCTGTTTTTT.

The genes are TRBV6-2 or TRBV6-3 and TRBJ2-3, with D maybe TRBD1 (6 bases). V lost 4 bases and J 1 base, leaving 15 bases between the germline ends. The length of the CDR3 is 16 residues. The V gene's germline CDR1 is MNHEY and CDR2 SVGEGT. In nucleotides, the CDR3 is TGTGCCAGCAGTTGGGCAGGGGCCCACCGCACAGATACGCAGTATTTT. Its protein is CASSWAGAHRTDTQYF.

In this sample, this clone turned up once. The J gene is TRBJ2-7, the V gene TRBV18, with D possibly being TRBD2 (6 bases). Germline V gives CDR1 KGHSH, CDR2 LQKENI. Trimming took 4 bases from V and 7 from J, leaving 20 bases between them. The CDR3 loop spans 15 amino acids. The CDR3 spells CASSQKLGGTEEQYF. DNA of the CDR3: TGTGCCAGCTCACAGAAACTTGGCGGGACGGAGGAGCAGTACTTC. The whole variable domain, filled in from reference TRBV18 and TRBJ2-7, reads NAGVMQNPRHLVRRRGQEARLRCSPMKGHSHVYWYRQLPEEGLKFMVYLQKENIIDESGMPKERFSAEFPKEGPSILRIQQVVRGDSAAYFCASSQKLGGTEEQYFGPGTRLTVT.

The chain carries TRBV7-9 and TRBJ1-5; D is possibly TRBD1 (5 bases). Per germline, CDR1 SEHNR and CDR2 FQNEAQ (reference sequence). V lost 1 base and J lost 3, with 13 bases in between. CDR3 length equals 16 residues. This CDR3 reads CASSLGFGGTNQPQHF. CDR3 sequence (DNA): TGTGCCAGCAGCTTAGGTTTCGGGGGTACCAATCAGCCCCAGCATTTT.

CDR3 DNA sequence: TGTGCCAGCAGTATCCGGGACAGGGGGAACACCGGGGAGCTGTTTTTT. Translation gives CASSIRDRGNTGELFF. V is TRBV27 and J is TRBJ2-2; 10 nucleotides align to TRBD1. The CDR3 consists of 16 residues. V lost 5 bases, J lost 1 base, and 4 bases stayed unmatched. Germline V gives CDR1 MNHEY, CDR2 SMNVEV (reference sequence).

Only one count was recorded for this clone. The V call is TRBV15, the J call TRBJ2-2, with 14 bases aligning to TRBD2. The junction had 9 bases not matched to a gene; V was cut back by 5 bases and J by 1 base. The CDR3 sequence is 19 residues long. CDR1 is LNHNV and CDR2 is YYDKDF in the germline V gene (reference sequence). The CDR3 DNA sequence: TGTGCCACCAGCGGGACGCCAGGACTAGCGGGGGGGAACACCGGGGAGCTGTTTTTT. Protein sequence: CATSGTPGLAGGNTGELFF.

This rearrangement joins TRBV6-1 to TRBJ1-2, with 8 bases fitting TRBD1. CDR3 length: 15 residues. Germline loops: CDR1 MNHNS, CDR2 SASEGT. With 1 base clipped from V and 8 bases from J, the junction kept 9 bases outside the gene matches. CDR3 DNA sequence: TGTGCCAGCAGTGAAGTGGACAGGGTGGCTGAGGGCTACACCTTC. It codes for CASSEVDRVAEGYTF.

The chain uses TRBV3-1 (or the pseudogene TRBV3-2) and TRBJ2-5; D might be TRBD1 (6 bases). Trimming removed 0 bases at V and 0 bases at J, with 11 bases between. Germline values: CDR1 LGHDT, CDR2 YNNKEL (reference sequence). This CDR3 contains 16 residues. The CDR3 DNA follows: TGTGCCAGCAGCCAAGATCAAGACAGGTACCAAGAGACCCAGTACTTC. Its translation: CASSQDQDRYQETQYF.

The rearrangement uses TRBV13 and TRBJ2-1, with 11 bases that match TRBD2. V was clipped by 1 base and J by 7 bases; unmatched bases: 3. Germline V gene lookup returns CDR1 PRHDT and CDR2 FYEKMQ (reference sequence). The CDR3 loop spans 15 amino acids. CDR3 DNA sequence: TGTGCCAGCAGCTTAGAGGCTAGCGGGAGGAATGAGCAGTTCTTC. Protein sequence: CASSLEASGRNEQFF.

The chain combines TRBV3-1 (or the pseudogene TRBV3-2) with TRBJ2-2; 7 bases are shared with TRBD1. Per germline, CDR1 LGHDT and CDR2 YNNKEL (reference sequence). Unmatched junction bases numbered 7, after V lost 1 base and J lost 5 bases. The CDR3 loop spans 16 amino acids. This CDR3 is CASSQVRGPGTGELFF. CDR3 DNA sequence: TGTGCCAGCAGCCAAGTTAGGGGGCCGGGGACCGGGGAGCTGTTTTTT.

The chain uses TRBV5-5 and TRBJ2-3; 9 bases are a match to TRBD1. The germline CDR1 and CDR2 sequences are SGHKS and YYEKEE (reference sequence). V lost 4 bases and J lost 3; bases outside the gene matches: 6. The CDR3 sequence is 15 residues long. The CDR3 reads CASSPGTGTTDTQYF. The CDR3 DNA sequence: TGTGCCAGCAGCCCGGGGACAGGGACGACAGATACGCAGTATTTT.

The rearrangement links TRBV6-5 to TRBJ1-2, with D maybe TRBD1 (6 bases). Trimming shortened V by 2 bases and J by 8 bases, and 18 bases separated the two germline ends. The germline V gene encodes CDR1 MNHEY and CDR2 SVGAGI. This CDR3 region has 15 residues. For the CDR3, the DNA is TGTGCCAGCAGTTACGGTCAGGGGCTGTCACGCGGCTACACCTTC. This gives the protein CASSYGQGLSRGYTF.

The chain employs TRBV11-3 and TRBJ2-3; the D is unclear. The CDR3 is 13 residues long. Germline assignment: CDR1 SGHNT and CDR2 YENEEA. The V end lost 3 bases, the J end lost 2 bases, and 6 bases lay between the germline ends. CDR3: CASSFSLTDTQYF. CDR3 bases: TGTGCCAGCAGCTTCTCCCTCACAGATACGCAGTATTTT.

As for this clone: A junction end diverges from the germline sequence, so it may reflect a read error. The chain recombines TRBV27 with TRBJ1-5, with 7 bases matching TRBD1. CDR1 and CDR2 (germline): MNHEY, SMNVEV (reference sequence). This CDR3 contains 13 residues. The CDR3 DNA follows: TGTGCCAGCAGTTACAGGGGCAATCAGCCCCAACATTTT. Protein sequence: CASSYRGNQPQHF.

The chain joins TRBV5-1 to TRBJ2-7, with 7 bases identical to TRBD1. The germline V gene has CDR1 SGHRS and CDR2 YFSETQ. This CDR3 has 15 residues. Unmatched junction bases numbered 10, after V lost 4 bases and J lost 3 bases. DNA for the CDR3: TGCGCCAGCAGCCCTCAACAGGGGACGAGCTACGAGCAGTACTTC. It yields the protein CASSPQQGTSYEQYF.

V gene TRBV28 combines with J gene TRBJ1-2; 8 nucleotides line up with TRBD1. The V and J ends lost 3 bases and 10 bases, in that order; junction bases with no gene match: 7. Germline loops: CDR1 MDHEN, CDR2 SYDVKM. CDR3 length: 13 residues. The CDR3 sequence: CASSFAGGVDYTF. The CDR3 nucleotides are TGTGCCAGCAGTTTTGCAGGGGGCGTGGACTACACCTTC.

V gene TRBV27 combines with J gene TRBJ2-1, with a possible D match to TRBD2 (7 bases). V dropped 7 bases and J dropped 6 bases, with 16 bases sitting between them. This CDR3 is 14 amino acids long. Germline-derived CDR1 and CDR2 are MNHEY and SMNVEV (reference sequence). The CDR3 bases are TGTGCCAGCACCTTCGGGGGGCCGGTCAATGAGCAGTTCTTC. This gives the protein CASTFGGPVNEQFF.

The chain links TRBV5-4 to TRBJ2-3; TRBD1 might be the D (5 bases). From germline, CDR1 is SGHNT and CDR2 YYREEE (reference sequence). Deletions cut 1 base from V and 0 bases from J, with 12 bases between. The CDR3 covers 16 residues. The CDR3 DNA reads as TGTGCCAGCAGCTTGTTGGTGGACACTAGCACAGATACGCAGTATTTT. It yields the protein CASSLLVDTSTDTQYF. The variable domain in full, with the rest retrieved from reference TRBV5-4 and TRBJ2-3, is ETGVTQSPTHLIKTRGQQVTLRCSSQSGHNTVSWYQQALGQGPQFIFQYYREEENGRGNFPPRFSGLQFPNYSSELNVNALELDDSALYLCASSLLVDTSTDTQYFGPGTRLTVL.

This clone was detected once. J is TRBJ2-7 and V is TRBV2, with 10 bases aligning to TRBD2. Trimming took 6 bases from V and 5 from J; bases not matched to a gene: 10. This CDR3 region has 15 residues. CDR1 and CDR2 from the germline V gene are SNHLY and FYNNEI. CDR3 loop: CASRETGTSEDEQYF. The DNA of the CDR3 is TGTGCCAGCAGAGAGACCGGGACTAGCGAGGACGAGCAGTACTTC.

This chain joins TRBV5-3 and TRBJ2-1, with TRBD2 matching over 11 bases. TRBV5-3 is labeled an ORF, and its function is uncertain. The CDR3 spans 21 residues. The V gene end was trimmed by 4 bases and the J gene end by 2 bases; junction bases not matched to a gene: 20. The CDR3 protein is CARSRSPTSGSNIRPYNEQFF. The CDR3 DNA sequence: TGTGCCAGAAGCCGATCCCCCACTAGCGGGAGTAACATTCGCCCCTACAATGAGCAGTTCTTC.